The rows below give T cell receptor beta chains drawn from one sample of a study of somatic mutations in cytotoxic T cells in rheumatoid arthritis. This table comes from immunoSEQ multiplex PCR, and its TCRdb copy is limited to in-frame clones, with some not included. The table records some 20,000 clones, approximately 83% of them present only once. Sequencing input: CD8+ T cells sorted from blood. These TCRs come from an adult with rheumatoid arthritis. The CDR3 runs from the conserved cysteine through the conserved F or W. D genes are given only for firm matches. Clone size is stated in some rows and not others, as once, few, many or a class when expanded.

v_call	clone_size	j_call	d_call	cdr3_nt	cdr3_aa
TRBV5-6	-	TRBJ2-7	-	TGTGCCAGCAGCCCGCGGGACTCCTACGAGCAGTACTTC	CASSPRDSYEQYF
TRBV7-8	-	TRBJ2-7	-	TGTGCCAGCAGCTTAGGGACTACGTACGAGCAGTACTTC	CASSLGTTYEQYF
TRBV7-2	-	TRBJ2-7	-	TGTGCCAGCAGCCCCGCTGGGGGCGGCTACGAGCAGTACTTC	CASSPAGGGYEQYF
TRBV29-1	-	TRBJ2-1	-	TGCAGCGTTCCGAGTGGGAGCTCCTACAATGAGCAGTTCTTC	CSVPSGSSYNEQFF
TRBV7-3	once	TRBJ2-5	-	TGTGCCAGCAGCTTAACGGGGGGTTGGGAGACCCAGTACTTC	CASSLTGGWETQYF
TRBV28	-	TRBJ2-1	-	TGTGCCAGCAGCCAGAGTTATGAGCAGTTCTTC	CASSQSYEQFF
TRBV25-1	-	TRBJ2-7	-	TGTGCCAGCAGTGAATCCGACAAGAGCTCCTACGAGCAGTACTTC	CASSESDKSSYEQYF
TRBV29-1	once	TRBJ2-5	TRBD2	TGCAGCGCTCCCTTGGGCGGGAGGTTTGGAGAGACCCAGTACTTC	CSAPLGGRFGETQYF
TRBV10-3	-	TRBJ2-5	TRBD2	TGTGCCATCAGTGACGGGGGACTAGCGGGGAACCAAGAGACCCAGTACTTC	CAISDGGLAGNQETQYF
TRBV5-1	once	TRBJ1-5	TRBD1	TGCGCCAGCAGCCCGGGACAGGGCCATCAGCCCCAGCATTTT	CASSPGQGHQPQHF
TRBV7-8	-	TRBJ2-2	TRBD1	TGTGCCAGCAGCCCAGACAGGGGCGACACCGGGGAGCTGTTTTTT	CASSPDRGDTGELFF
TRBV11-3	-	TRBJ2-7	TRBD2	TGTGCCAGCAGCCCACCCCACTGGCGGGAGGGCCTCCGCTCCTACGAGCAGTACTTC	CASSPPHWREGLRSYEQYF
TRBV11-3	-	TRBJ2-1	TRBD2	TGTGCCAGCAGCGGGGAGCGGGAGGATTTGCAGTTCTTC	CASSGEREDLQFF
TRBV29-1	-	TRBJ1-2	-	TGCAGCGTTGAATCAGACAGCGGGATCGGCTACACCTTC	CSVESDSGIGYTF
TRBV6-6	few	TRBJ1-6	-	TGTGCCAGCAGTCTAAGGCGGGGGGATTCACCCCTCCACTTT	CASSLRRGDSPLHF
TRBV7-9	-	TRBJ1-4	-	TGTGCCAGCAGCGCTGGCCGGGGGCTGGGTGAAAAACTGTTTTTT	CASSAGRGLGEKLFF
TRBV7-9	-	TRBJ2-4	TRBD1	TGTGCCAGCAGCCCGGGGACAGGGGGTGAACGCATTCAGTACTTC	CASSPGTGGERIQYF
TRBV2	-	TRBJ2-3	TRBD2	TGTGCCAGCAGTGAATGGCTAGCGGCCACAGATACGCAGTATTTT	CASSEWLAATDTQYF
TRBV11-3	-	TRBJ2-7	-	TGTGCCAGCAGCTACGACAGGCACAGCTCCTACGAGCAGTACTTC	CASSYDRHSSYEQYF
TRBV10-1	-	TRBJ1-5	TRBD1	TGCGCCAGCAGTGAGTGGCCAGGGGGGCATCAGCCCCAGCATTTT	CASSEWPGGHQPQHF
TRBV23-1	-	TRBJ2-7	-	TGCGCCAGCAGTCAATCCAGAAACTTC	CASSQSRNF
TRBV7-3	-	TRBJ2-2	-	TGTGCCAGCAGCCCCTCGGGCACCGGGGAGCTGTTTTTT	CASSPSGTGELFF
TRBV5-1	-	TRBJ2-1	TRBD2	TGCGCCAGCCAGCCTGGGAGCGGGAGTTCCTACAATGAGCAGTTCTTC	CASQPGSGSSYNEQFF
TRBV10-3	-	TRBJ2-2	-	TGTGCCACCAGGGACCCCCAAAGTGACACCGGGGAGCTGTTTTTT	CATRDPQSDTGELFF
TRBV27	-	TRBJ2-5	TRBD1	TGTGCCACCTCCTGGGGACAGGGCCCGAGAGAGACCCAGTACTTC	CATSWGQGPRETQYF
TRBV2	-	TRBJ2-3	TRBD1	TGTGCCACCCTTGGACAGGGGACCCCAGATACGCAGTATTTT	CATLGQGTPDTQYF
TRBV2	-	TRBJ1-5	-	TGTGCCAGCAGTGAGGAGGGCAGGGTCGGGGATCAGCCCCAGCATTTT	CASSEEGRVGDQPQHF
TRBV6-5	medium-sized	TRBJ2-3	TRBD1	TGTGCCAGCAGTGAAGGACAGGGGGCAGATACGCAGTATTTT	CASSEGQGADTQYF
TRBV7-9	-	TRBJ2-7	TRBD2	TGTGCCAGCAGCTTATTTAACCGCGGGAGGGCCAAGTACGAGCAGTACTTC	CASSLFNRGRAKYEQYF
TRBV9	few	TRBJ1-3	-	TGTGCCAGCAGCGGATCGGGGGCTAACACCATATATTTT	CASSGSGANTIYF
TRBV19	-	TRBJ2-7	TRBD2	TGTGCCAGTAGTATAGTCCTAGCGGGATCCTACGAGCAGTACTTC	CASSIVLAGSYEQYF
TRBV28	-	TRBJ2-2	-	TGTGCCAGCGGGGAGCTGTTTTTT	CASGELFF
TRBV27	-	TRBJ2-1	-	TGTGCCAGCAGTTTAGTAGCCCCCATGCGGAATGAGCAGTTCTTC	CASSLVAPMRNEQFF
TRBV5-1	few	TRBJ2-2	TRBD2	TGCGCCAGCAGCTTGGAACTAGCGGGAGTTTCCGCGAACACCGGGGAGCTGTTTTTT	CASSLELAGVSANTGELFF
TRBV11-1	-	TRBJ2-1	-	TGTGCCAGCAGCCCCTTCCCGAGGCAGGGGAGCTACAATGAGCAGTTCTTC	CASSPFPRQGSYNEQFF
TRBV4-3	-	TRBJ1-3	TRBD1	TGCGCCAGCAGCCAAGATACACTAGACAGGGACGGAAACACCATATATTTT	CASSQDTLDRDGNTIYF
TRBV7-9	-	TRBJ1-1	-	TGTGCCAGCAGCTTAGTAGGCAGAGATAACACTGAAGCTTTCTTT	CASSLVGRDNTEAFF
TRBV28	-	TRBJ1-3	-	TGTGCCAGCAGTTTTTTCCGGGATCGAAACACCATATATTTT	CASSFFRDRNTIYF
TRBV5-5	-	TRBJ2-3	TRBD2	TGTGCCAGCAGCTCGGGACTAGCTTGGGGCACAGATACGCAGTATTTT	CASSSGLAWGTDTQYF
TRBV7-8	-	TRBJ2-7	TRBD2	TGTGCCAGCAGCTTAGGGCGGGGGTTAACTCACGAGCAGTACTTC	CASSLGRGLTHEQYF
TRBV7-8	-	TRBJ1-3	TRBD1	TGTGCCAGCAGGCGGACAGGGAGCTCTGGAAACACCATATATTTT	CASRRTGSSGNTIYF
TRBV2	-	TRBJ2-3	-	TGTGCCAGCAGGGGAACAGGGAGTTCAGATACGCAGTATTTT	CASRGTGSSDTQYF
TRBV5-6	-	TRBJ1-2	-	TGTGCCAGCAGCCCCTCGGGGCCTCCCTACACCTTC	CASSPSGPPYTF
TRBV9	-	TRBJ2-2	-	TGTGCCAGCAGCGTGACTAGCACCGGGGAGCTGTTTTTT	CASSVTSTGELFF
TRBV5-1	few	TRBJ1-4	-	TGCGCCAGCAGCTTCACAGGGCGGGCTAATGAAAAACTGTTTTTT	CASSFTGRANEKLFF
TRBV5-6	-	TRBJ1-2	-	TGTGCCAGCAGCAATCAGGGTCTCTATGGCTACACCTTC	CASSNQGLYGYTF
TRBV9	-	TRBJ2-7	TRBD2	TGTGCCAGCAGCGTAGCAGGGACTAGCTTCGGGGACGAGCAGTACTTC	CASSVAGTSFGDEQYF
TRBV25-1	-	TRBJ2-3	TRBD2	TGTGCCAGCAGTGAAACTAGCGGGGGGGCCAATACGCAGTATTTT	CASSETSGGANTQYF
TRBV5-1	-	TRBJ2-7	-	TGCGCCAGCAGACCCCAGGGCACCACCCTCTACGAGCAGTACTTC	CASRPQGTTLYEQYF
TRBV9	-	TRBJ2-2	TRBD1	TGTGCCAGCAGGGGCCCGGGACAGGGGGCGTCCGGGGAGCTGTTTTTT	CASRGPGQGASGELFF
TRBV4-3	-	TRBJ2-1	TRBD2	TGCGCCAGCAGCCACCGGGCTAGCGGTCCCTACAATGAGCAGTTCTTC	CASSHRASGPYNEQFF
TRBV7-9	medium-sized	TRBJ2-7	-	TGTGCCAGCAGCTGGACGGTGGGATCCTACGAGCAGTACTTC	CASSWTVGSYEQYF
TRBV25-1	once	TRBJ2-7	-	TGTGCCAGCAGTGGAAACTACGAGCAGTACTTC	CASSGNYEQYF
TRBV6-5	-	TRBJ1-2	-	TGTGCCAGCAGTTACTCCCATGCGGGGGCCCGCTATGGCTACACCTTC	CASSYSHAGARYGYTF
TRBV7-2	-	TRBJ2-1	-	TGTGCCAGCAGCTTAGTAACGGCGGACAATGAGCAGTTCTTC	CASSLVTADNEQFF
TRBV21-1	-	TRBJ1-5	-	TGTGCCAGCAGCAAAGGGGAGCCTAGCAATCAGCCCCAGCATTTT	CASSKGEPSNQPQHF
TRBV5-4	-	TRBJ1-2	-	TGTGCCAGCAGCTTGGATCGTCAGCCTTCGTATGGCTACACCTTC	CASSLDRQPSYGYTF
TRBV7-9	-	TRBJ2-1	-	TGTGCCAGCAGCTTTAATCACAATGAGCAGTTCTTC	CASSFNHNEQFF
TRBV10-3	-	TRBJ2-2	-	TGTGCCGTTACAGAGGGGAGGCCCGGGGAGCTGTTTTTT	CAVTEGRPGELFF
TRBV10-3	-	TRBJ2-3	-	TGTGCCATCAGTGAGTCAGGGCTGGCCTCTAGCACAGATACGCAGTATTTT	CAISESGLASSTDTQYF